One T cell receptor (beta chain) is described in this entry. The antigen remains undetermined. Just one base apart from a much larger clone, this may be a read error. Other DNA sequences in the sample encode the same CDR3. This specimen belongs to a study of shared clonotypes between healthy human individuals. Looking at the study overall: Donor ages ranged 18 to 49 years: a couple of women, a few men.

The method was immunoSEQ multiplex PCR; TCRdb's version includes in-frame clones alone and lacks a portion of them. The top ten clones hold nearly 1.5% of a sample with about a million clones, more than 75% of them seen once. Germline CDR1 is SGDLS and CDR2 is YYNGEE. Trimming removed 0 bases from V and 2 bases from J, with 5 bases in between. This CDR3 contains 13 residues. Study-wide findings and caveats: The study sampled only blood, and tissue repertoires likely differ. Among a handful of donors, about 5% of naive CD4 clonotypes were found in common. Relative to their counterparts shared across all four donors, non-shared clonotypes exhibited diminished generation probabilities.

The chain is built from TRBV9 and TRBJ2-5, with D uncertain. Input material: memory CD4+ T cells sorted from blood. Stated subset: CD45RA-negative fraction. This clonotype was obtained from a man aged 18 to 29 in good health. CDR3 DNA sequence: TGTGCCAGCAGCGTAGGGGGTCAAGAGACCCAGTACTTC. Its translation is CASSVGGQETQYF.